This T cell receptor (beta chain) derives from a study of regulatory T cells in long-lasting Graves disease. Overall study context: Antithyroid drug exposure in newly diagnosed Graves' patients had lasted under 3 months.

The sample's time point: newly diagnosed GD, antithyroid drugs for less than 3 months. PBMCs were the source of the RNA used for TCR sequencing. Points from the study as a whole: TRBV28 was favored in persistent disease, as were TRBJ1-2 and TRBJ2-5.

A word on this clonotype: Its antigen is still unknown.

Arm-PCR of CDR3 regions and iRepertoire HTBI primers were used to build TCR beta libraries. A single record per CDR3 protein comes from TCRdb applying MiXCR to the multiplex PCR reads. Among about 560,000 distinct CDR3 sequences listed, around 16% were seen once. The CDR3 is 15 amino acids. V was pared by 7 bases and J by 7 bases, with 9 bases of the junction left unmatched. The same sample was also studied in work on T cells in Graves' hyperthyroidism and ophthalmopathy. That paper adds: HTBI primers were used for first-round RT-PCR of the TCR CDR3.

The clonotype originates from a man aged 18 to 29 with Graves disease. The rearrangement uses TRBV12-3 or TRBV12-4 and TRBJ2-1; 11 nucleotides align to TRBD2. The sample here was peripheral blood mononuclear cells (PBMCs), taken at new diagnosis, from a patient treated with antithyroid drugs. CDR3 protein: CASTSLAGVMNEQFF. CDR3 DNA: TGTGCCAGCACCTCACTAGCGGGAGTTATGAATGAGCAGTTCTTC.